This TCR beta chain was recorded in a study of T cell responses to AZD1222 COVID-19 vaccine. Comments on this clone: Its antigen is still unknown.

Study-level points and caveats: Nearly half of spike-specific TCRs reportedly target variant regions that are unmutated in the B.1.351 and B.1.1.7 variants. Two AZD1222 administrations were followed by greater Spike-specific TCR breadth and depth.

The J segment lost 3 bases and the V segment lost 2 bases, leaving 7 bases of the junction unmatched. This CDR3 spans 15 amino acids. Germline V gene lookup returns CDR1 SEHNR and CDR2 FQNEAQ (reference sequence). The repertoire was sequenced with immunoSEQ multiplex PCR; TCRdb's copy has only in-frame clones and lacks some. The sample records more than 75,000 clones, roughly 91% being singletons. This receptor was taken from an adult in good health. This specimen was peripheral blood, taken on day 0 of AZD1222 vaccination. The chain uses TRBV7-9 and TRBJ2-7, with 7 bases fitting TRBD1. CDR3 amino acids: CASSLKRQGDYEQYF. The CDR3 nucleotides are TGTGCCAGCAGCTTAAAAAGGCAGGGGGACTACGAGCAGTACTTC.